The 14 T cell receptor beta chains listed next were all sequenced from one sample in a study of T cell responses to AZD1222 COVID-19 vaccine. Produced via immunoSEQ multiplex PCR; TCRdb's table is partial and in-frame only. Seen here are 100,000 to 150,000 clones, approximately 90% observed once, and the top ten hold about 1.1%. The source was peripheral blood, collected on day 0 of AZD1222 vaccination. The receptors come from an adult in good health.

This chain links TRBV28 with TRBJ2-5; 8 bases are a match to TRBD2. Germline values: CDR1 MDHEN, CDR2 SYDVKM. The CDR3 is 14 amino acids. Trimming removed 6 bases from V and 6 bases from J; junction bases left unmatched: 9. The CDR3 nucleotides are TGTGCCAGCAGACAGACTAGCGTTAGGAAGACCCAGTACTTC. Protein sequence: CASRQTSVRKTQYF.

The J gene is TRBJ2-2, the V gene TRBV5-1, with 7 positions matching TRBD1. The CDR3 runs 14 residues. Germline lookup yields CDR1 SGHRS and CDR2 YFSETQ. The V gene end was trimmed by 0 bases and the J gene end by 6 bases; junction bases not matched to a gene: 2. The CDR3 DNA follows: TGCGCCAGCAGCTTGGAGGGGGCAGCCGGGGAGCTGTTTTTT. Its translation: CASSLEGAAGELFF.

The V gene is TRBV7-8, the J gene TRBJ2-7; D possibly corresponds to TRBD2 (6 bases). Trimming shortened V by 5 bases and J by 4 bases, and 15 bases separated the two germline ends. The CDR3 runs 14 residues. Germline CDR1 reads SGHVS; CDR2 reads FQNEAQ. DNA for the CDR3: TGTGCCAGCAGCCGGAGCGGGTTACTATACGAGCAGTACTTC. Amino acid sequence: CASSRSGLLYEQYF.

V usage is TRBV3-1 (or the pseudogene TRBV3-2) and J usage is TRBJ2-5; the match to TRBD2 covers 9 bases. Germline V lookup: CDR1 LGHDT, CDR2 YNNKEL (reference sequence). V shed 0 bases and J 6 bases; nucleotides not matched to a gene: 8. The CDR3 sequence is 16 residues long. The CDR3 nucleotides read TGTGCCAGCAGCCAAGAGGGCGGGAGGGCCGGAAAGACCCAGTACTTC. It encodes CASSQEGGRAGKTQYF.

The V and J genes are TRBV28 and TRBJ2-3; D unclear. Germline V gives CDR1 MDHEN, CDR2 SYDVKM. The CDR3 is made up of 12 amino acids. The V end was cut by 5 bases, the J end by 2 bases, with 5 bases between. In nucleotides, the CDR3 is TGTGCCAGCAGTACATACACAGATACGCAGTATTTT. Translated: CASSTYTDTQYF.

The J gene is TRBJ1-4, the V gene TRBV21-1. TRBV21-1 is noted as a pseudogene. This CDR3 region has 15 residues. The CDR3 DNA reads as TGTGCCAGCAGCAAAGTAGAAGCAACTAATGAAAAACTGTTTTTT. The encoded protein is CASSKVEATNEKLFF.

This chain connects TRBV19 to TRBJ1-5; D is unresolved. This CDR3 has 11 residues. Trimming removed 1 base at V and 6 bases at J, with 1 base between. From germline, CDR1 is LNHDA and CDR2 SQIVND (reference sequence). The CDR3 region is CASSIGQPQHF. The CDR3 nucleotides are TGTGCCAGTAGTATAGGTCAGCCCCAGCATTTT.

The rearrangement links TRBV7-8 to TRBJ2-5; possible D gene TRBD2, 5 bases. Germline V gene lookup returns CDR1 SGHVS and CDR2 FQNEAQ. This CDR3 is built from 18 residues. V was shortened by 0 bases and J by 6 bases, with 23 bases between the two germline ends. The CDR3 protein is CASSLAGGFVIGSKTQYF. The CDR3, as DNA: TGTGCCAGCAGCTTAGCGGGCGGGTTTGTGATAGGGTCGAAGACCCAGTACTTC.

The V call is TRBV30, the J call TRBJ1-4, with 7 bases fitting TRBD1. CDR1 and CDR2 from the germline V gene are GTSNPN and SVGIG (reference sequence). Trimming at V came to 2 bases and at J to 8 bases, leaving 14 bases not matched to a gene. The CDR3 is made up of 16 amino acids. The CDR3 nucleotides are TGTGCCTGGAGTAGGAACCGAGGGGGCGCGGGGGAAAAACTGTTTTTT. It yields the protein CAWSRNRGGAGEKLFF.

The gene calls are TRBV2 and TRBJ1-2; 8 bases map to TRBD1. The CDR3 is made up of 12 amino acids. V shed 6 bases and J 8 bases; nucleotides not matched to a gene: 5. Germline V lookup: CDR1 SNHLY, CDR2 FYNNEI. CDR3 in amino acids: CASSDRGRGYTF. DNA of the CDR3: TGTGCCAGCAGCGACAGGGGACGGGGCTACACCTTC.

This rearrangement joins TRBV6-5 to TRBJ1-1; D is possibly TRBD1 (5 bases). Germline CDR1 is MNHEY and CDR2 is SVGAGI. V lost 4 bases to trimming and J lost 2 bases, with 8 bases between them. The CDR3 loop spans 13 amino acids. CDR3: CASSSQGNTEAFF. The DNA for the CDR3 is TGTGCCAGCAGTTCTCAGGGTAACACTGAAGCTTTCTTT.

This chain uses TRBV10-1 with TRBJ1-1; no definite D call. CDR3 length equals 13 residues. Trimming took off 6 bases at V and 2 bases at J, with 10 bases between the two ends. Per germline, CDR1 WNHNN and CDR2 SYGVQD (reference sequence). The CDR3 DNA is TGCGCCAGCAGCGTAGGGTCCAACACTGAAGCTTTCTTT. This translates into CASSVGSNTEAFF.

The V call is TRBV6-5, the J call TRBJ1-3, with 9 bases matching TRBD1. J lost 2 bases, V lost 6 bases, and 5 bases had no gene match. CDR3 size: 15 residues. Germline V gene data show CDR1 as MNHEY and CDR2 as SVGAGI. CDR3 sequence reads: CASRGDRVPGNTIYF. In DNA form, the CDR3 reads TGTGCCAGCAGGGGGGACAGGGTACCTGGAAACACCATATATTTT.

The CDR3 bases are TGTGCCAGCAGCGTAAGGGCAGGGCCCATGTCAGGCACGCAGTATTTT. Translated: CASSVRAGPMSGTQYF. This chain links TRBV9 with TRBJ2-3, with D perhaps matching TRBD1 (5 bases). CDR3 length: 16 residues. Germline values: CDR1 SGDLS, CDR2 YYNGEE. Between the trimmed V and J ends, which lost 1 base and 9 bases, there was a span of 21 bases.